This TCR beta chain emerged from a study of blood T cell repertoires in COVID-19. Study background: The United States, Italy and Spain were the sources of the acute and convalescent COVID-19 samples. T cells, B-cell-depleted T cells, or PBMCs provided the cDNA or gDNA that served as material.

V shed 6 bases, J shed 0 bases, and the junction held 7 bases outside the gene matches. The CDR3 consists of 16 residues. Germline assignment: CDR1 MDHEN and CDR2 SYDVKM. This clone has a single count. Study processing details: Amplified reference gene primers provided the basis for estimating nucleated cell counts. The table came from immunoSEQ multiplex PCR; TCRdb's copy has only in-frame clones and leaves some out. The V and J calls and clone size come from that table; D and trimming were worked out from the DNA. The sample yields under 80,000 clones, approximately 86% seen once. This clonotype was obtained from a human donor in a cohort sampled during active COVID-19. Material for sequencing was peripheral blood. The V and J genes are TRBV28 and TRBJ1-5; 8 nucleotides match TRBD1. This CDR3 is CASSRQGTYSNQPQHF. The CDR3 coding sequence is TGTGCCAGCAGCCGACAGGGGACCTATAGCAATCAGCCCCAGCATTTT.